This is a list of T cell receptor beta chains from one sample in a study of beta chain features in type 1 diabetes. Produced via immunoSEQ multiplex PCR; TCRdb's table is partial and in-frame only. The table lists under 150,000 clones, roughly a sixth of them singletons. Sequencing input: central memory CD4+ T cells from blood. These receptors originate from a man between 18 and 35 years old with type 1 diabetes. Both conserved end residues are part of each CDR3. Fields, in order: J gene, D gene, V gene, clone size, CDR3 DNA, CDR3 protein. D genes are given only for firm matches. A row's size may be missing; if present it is once, few, many or a size class.

J: TRBJ1-6
D: -
V: TRBV30
size: few
DNA: TGTGCCTGGAAGACGGGCAGGGAGAGCTCCTATAATTCACCCCTCCACTTT
CDR3: CAWKTGRESSYNSPLHF

J: TRBJ2-7
D: TRBD2
V: TRBV7-3
size: many
DNA: TGTGCCAGCAGCCCCCGGGGGGGGGCCTACGAGCAGTACTTC
CDR3: CASSPRGGAYEQYF

J: TRBJ1-1
D: -
V: TRBV15
size: -
DNA: TGTGCCACCAGCAGGACTCCAGGGAACACTGAAGCTTTCTTT
CDR3: CATSRTPGNTEAFF

J: TRBJ2-7
D: TRBD1
V: TRBV5-4
size: many
DNA: TGTGCCAGCAGCTTTAGGGGACAGGGGGCCGAGCAGTACTTC
CDR3: CASSFRGQGAEQYF

J: TRBJ2-3
D: -
V: TRBV7-9
size: many
DNA: TGTGCCAGCAGCTTGGGTCAGGGCACAGATACGCAGTATTTT
CDR3: CASSLGQGTDTQYF

J: TRBJ1-2
D: -
V: TRBV4-1
size: -
DNA: TGCGCCAGCAGCCAAGATCGGCCTAACTATGGCTACACCTTC
CDR3: CASSQDRPNYGYTF

J: TRBJ2-5
D: -
V: TRBV25-1
size: -
DNA: TGTGCCAGCAGTGAAGGTATTTCGGGGGATCAAGAGACCCAGTACTTC
CDR3: CASSEGISGDQETQYF

J: TRBJ2-7
D: TRBD1
V: TRBV2
size: few
DNA: TGTGCCAGCAGAGGACAGGGCTTCTCCTACGAGCAGTACTTC
CDR3: CASRGQGFSYEQYF

J: TRBJ1-4
D: -
V: TRBV30
size: -
DNA: TGTGCCTGGAGGGGCTACTATAATGAAAAACTGTTTTTT
CDR3: CAWRGYYNEKLFF

J: TRBJ2-1
D: TRBD1
V: TRBV6-1
size: few
DNA: TGTGCCAGCAGTGCGATTGGGACAGATCAGTTCTTC
CDR3: CASSAIGTDQFF

J: TRBJ2-7
D: -
V: TRBV2
size: few
DNA: TGTGCCACCACAGTAGAACACGAGCAGTACTTC
CDR3: CATTVEHEQYF

J: TRBJ2-1
D: -
V: TRBV11-2
size: few
DNA: TGTGCCAGCAGCTTAGAGGGGTATGAGCAGTTCTTC
CDR3: CASSLEGYEQFF

J: TRBJ2-1
D: -
V: TRBV11-2
size: few
DNA: TGTGCCAGCAGACCAGGGGTTTTCTCCTACAATGAGCAGTTCTTC
CDR3: CASRPGVFSYNEQFF

J: TRBJ2-6
D: -
V: TRBV29-1
size: few
DNA: TGCAGCGGTGTGGCAGGGAGCTCTGGGGCCAACGTCCTGACTTTC
CDR3: CSGVAGSSGANVLTF

J: TRBJ1-4
D: -
V: TRBV5-1
size: -
DNA: TGCGCCAGCAAAACAATACCTGAGGGCGAAAAACTGTTTTTT
CDR3: CASKTIPEGEKLFF

J: TRBJ2-1
D: TRBD1
V: TRBV11-2
size: few
DNA: TGTGCCAGCAGCTCACAGGGGAATGAGCAGTTCTTC
CDR3: CASSSQGNEQFF

J: TRBJ1-1
D: -
V: TRBV30
size: -
DNA: TGTGCGATAACAACCCCAGTTATGAACACTGAAGCTTTCTTT
CDR3: CAITTPVMNTEAFF

J: TRBJ2-5
D: -
V: TRBV30
size: few
DNA: TGTGCCTGGACCGGAAGACGGGGGGCCCTGGAGACCCAGTACTTC
CDR3: CAWTGRRGALETQYF

J: TRBJ2-5
D: -
V: TRBV9
size: -
DNA: TGTGCCAGCAGCGCTCCGGGCCCTAGAGAGACCCAGTACTTC
CDR3: CASSAPGPRETQYF

J: TRBJ1-1
D: -
V: TRBV7-9
size: few
DNA: TGTGCCAGCAGCGCCATCCCAGGGATGAACACTGAAGCTTTCTTT
CDR3: CASSAIPGMNTEAFF

J: TRBJ2-5
D: TRBD1
V: TRBV6-6
size: -
DNA: TGTGCCATCAGTGACAGGGAAGAGACCCAGTACTTC
CDR3: CAISDREETQYF

J: TRBJ2-1
D: -
V: TRBV7-2
size: few
DNA: -
CDR3: CASSLVGQGTWFF

J: TRBJ2-2
D: -
V: TRBV4-3
size: few
DNA: TGCGCCAGCAGCCAAGGACCCAGCACCGGGGAGCTGTTTTTT
CDR3: CASSQGPSTGELFF

J: TRBJ2-1
D: TRBD2
V: TRBV7-9
size: -
DNA: TGTGCCAGCAGCCCCCGAGGTAGCGGGGGGGCTGTGGATGAGCAGTTCTTC
CDR3: CASSPRGSGGAVDEQFF

J: TRBJ1-1
D: -
V: TRBV25-1
size: -
DNA: TGTGCCAGCAGTGAATCCAACCTTCGAAGGGTCAACACTGAAGCTTTCTTT
CDR3: CASSESNLRRVNTEAFF

J: TRBJ2-1
D: TRBD2
V: TRBV7-2
size: -
DNA: TGTGCCAGCAGGTCCGGACTAGCGGGAGAGGGTGAGCAGTTCTTC
CDR3: CASRSGLAGEGEQFF

J: TRBJ2-7
D: TRBD1
V: TRBV5-6
size: few
DNA: TGTGCCAGCACCTCACGAGGGGGCCACTCCTACGAGCAGTACTTC
CDR3: CASTSRGGHSYEQYF

J: TRBJ2-1
D: -
V: TRBV11-2
size: few
DNA: TGTGCCAGCAGCTTGAGGGCTACCGATGAGCAGTTCTTC
CDR3: CASSLRATDEQFF

J: TRBJ2-1
D: -
V: TRBV7-2
size: -
DNA: TGTGCCAGCAGCCTCGGACAGTTCGATGTCAAGTTCTTC
CDR3: CASSLGQFDVKFF

J: TRBJ2-1
D: TRBD1
V: TRBV5-1
size: -
DNA: TGCGCCAGCAGGTCCCAGGGGGTCGACAATGAGCAGTTCTTC
CDR3: CASRSQGVDNEQFF

J: TRBJ1-6
D: -
V: TRBV28
size: -
DNA: TGTGCCAGCAGTTTAAGTCCTCTCAAATCACCCCTCCACTTT
CDR3: CASSLSPLKSPLHF

J: TRBJ1-4
D: -
V: TRBV18
size: -
DNA: TGTGCCAGCTCACCGGCCGGAAGGTCGAATGAAAAACTGTTTTTT
CDR3: CASSPAGRSNEKLFF

J: TRBJ2-5
D: -
V: TRBV7-7
size: -
DNA: TGTGCTAGCAGCAGTCGCCCACAGGGTAGTCAAGAGACCCAGTACTTC
CDR3: CASSSRPQGSQETQYF

J: TRBJ1-1
D: -
V: TRBV5-1
size: few
DNA: TGCGCCAGCAGCTTGGCCGGGGAGAACACTGAAGCTTTCTTT
CDR3: CASSLAGENTEAFF